This T cell receptor (beta chain) stems from a study of cytomegalovirus exposure and HLA in healthy donors. Study-wide background: Across 300 to 400 genotyped donors, roughly 85% landed in the Caucasian-associated ancestry cluster. Study results and limitations: Reported results showed that the classifier diagnosed cytomegalovirus status with high specificity and sensitivity. It was reported that TCR beta sequences correctly inferred the HLA-A and HLA-B alleles for most subjects.

On this clone: Its antigen is as yet unknown.

This CDR3 has 15 amino acids. V lost 2 bases to trimming and J lost 2 bases; unmatched junction nucleotides: 4. Germline CDR1 and CDR2: SGHRS and YFSETQ. Primers included in the PCR were 60 Vbeta and 13 Jbeta primers. Data came from immunoSEQ multiplex PCR; TCRdb stores just in-frame clones and leaves some out. The table has 150,000 to 200,000 clones, over 70% seen once. This chain links TRBV5-1 with TRBJ1-1, with 9 bases fitting TRBD1. The specimen was PBMCs. The clonotype originates from a man in his forties or fifties in good health and CMV-seropositive. DNA for the CDR3: TGCGCCAGCAGCTTACAGGGGGCTCAAAACACTGAAGCTTTCTTT. As protein: CASSLQGAQNTEAFF.